This is a list of T cell receptor beta chains from one sample in a study of Ad26.COV2.S vaccination and SARS-CoV-2 variants. Some clones are missing from TCRdb's copy, which holds only in-frame ones; the method was immunoSEQ multiplex PCR. This sample has 440,000 or so clones, with 90% found just once. The specimen was peripheral blood, collected in a trial of Ad26.COV2.S vaccine versus placebo. These receptors were collected from a person aged 18 to 59 who received the Ad26.COV2.S COVID-19 vaccine or a placebo. Both conserved end residues are trimmed from each CDR3. Each record gives: V gene, D gene, J gene, CDR3 protein. D genes are given only for firm matches.

>TRBV7-9|-|TRBJ2-5
ASSFTATPQETQY
>TRBV7-2|-|TRBJ1-6
AGSLGVGNSPLH
>TRBV20-1|-|TRBJ2-1
SASSANYNEQF
>TRBV19|TRBD2|TRBJ2-1
ASMIAGGLYNEQF
>TRBV5-5|TRBD1|TRBJ2-7
ASSLVATGGREQY
>TRBV5-8|-|TRBJ2-1
ASSPRLGGQYTEQF
>TRBV4-1|TRBD1|TRBJ2-7
ASSQYISGTGGHEQY
>TRBV6-1|-|TRBJ2-1
ASSEAGVSEQF
>TRBV27|-|TRBJ2-1
ASSPPGAVHEQF
>TRBV7-2|TRBD1|TRBJ1-2
ASSPSPDRVGGYT
>TRBV19|TRBD1|TRBJ2-7
ASRDRKDEQY